Sequencing of this TCR beta chain was carried out in a study of cytomegalovirus exposure and HLA in healthy donors (dated by TCRdb to about 2017). Study-wide context: According to an earlier analysis of a few hundred of the donors, about 179 million T cells yielded roughly 100 million unique TCR beta sequences and about 300 Gb of sequence data. To study patterns of TCR occurrence, a later analysis re-analyzed previously published TCR beta repertoires from 600 to 750 donors and added high-resolution HLA genotyping. Roughly five DR-DQ haplotypes were treated as single units for association and clustering because of strong linkage in the cohort. The genetic ancestry cluster associated with self-reported Caucasian donors included 80% to 90% of the roughly 400 genotyped donors. Alongside the repertoire data, information on donor age, sex, ethnicity and CMV serostatus was compiled. Besides the first cohort of 666 subjects, a separate validation cohort made up of 95 to 150 different subjects was used. The later analysis used no new phenotypic data to find candidate immune exposures, relying instead on TCR beta sequences and their occurrence across donors. The study aimed to test whether cataloging public T cell receptors could reveal signatures of past pathogen exposure. The study combined high-throughput TCR immunosequencing, statistical association of individual TCRs with disease status, and machine learning to predict cytomegalovirus infection status. An early release covering about 600 HLA-typed donors comprised 250 to 350 gigabases of sequencing data and roughly 86 million unique TCR sequences. Among under 450 genotyped donors of the cohort, an average of about 240,000 unique TCR beta nucleotide sequences were sequenced per donor, roughly 18% of them non-productive. The T cell repertoires of under 700 subjects were profiled by immunosequencing and related to cytomegalovirus serostatus. A later genetic analysis used genome-wide SNP genotypes for about 60% of the roughly 700 donors, treating that subset as a discovery cohort. All discovery cohort repertoires had been generated on a single sequencing platform. In an earlier analysis of about 590 of the donors, high-throughput TCR beta sequencing was used to judge whether each TCR beta V gene segment behaved as functional or pseudogenic. Class I and class II HLA loci were covered by the typing at four-digit resolution. Typing coverage varied by locus: roughly 620-640 donors for A, B, C, DRB1 and DQB1; some 520 for DQA1; more than 600 for DPA1; around 490 for DPB1.

Only a few counts were recorded for this clone. Its antigen is not yet known. The sample holds no much larger clone one base away, and base qualities are not on file. In total, approximately 700 healthy bone marrow donors made up the cohort. At the time of sampling, all cohort members were nominally healthy, though unrecorded immune exposures were likely present. The donor was CMV seronegative and belonged to the group of 352 seronegative cohort members. Every donor gave a peripheral blood sample, and the peripheral blood mononuclear cells from that sample were used for TCR beta sequencing. Genomic DNA extraction from the blood cell samples was performed with the Qiagen DNeasy Blood Extraction Kit. Library preparation was by the immunoSEQ multiplex PCR assay. For the multiplex PCR, a mixture combining 60 forward primers for TCR Vbeta segments and 13 reverse primers for TCR Jbeta segments was used. The CDR3 region of rearranged TCR beta genes was amplified from genomic DNA by a multiplex PCR assay. The Illumina HiSeq System was used to sequence the amplified TCR beta libraries as 87-base-pair reads. In the authors' own workflow: A later analysis counted about 80 million unique TCR beta chains across the 500 to 850 repertoires, and 9 million to 14 million of these chains were shared by at least two donors. To remove PCR and sequencing errors, raw reads were error-corrected and collapsed into unique sequences using a nearest-neighbor algorithm that merged closely related sequences. To assign V, D and J gene segments, CDR3 sequences were aligned to IMGT reference sequences. For a sequence to be retained, a match of at least six nucleotides to both a V gene segment and a J gene segment was required. Rearrangements were called productive when the CDR3 lacked stop codons and stayed in frame with V and J; all others were non-productive. CDR3 was defined by IMGT convention, running from the second conserved V-encoded cysteine to the conserved J-encoded phenylalanine. Sequences without an unambiguous match to a single V gene segment were excluded from the earlier analysis of about 630 of the donors. In an earlier analysis of roughly 600 of the donors, a V segment was called functional when productive rearrangements were above 56.7%, and segregating when the standard deviation between donors exceeded 5%. A statistical classification framework was built to diagnose cytomegalovirus status from the catalog of TCR beta chain sequences. In a later analysis, TCR nucleotide sequences were compared against IMGT/GENE-DB human TR gene sequences so that V and J genes could be assigned. The TCRdist pipeline was used in a later analysis to assign CDR3 sequences and most-parsimonious VDJ recombination scenarios. In a later analysis, each TCR beta chain was defined by its CDR3 amino acid sequence together with its V-gene family, and reads lacking a unique V-gene family were excluded. A later analysis removed 550 to 700 highly shared, low-generation-probability nucleotide sequences to deal with suspected cross-contamination and a sequencing artifact. A later analysis calculated a clonal expansion index for each public chain from normalized within-repertoire ranks of inferred template counts. A later analysis computed generation probabilities with a VDJ recombination model fitted to out-of-frame rearrangements, and checked the results against IGoR. Hypergeometric tests were used in a later analysis to score TCR-TCR, TCR-HLA and TCR-CMV co-occurrence, with a repertoire-size bias correction applied to the TCR pairs. To estimate false discovery rates, a later analysis permuted the HLA or CMV assignments 20 times. A later analysis grouped co-occurring TCRs with DBSCAN, adding TCRdist sequence similarity when clustering within HLA-allele-positive subsets. Co-occurrence clustering excluded repertoires with fewer than 30,000 or more than 120,000 public chains, plus five with anomalous nucleotide sharing. The source is immuneACCESS, and TCRdb retained only in-frame sequences with V and J called. Part of the clones is not carried over; for the studies checked, unresolved V genes explain less than half of this, and the remainder is unexplained. That table furnishes V, J and clone size, whereas the DNA furnished D and trimming. A total of some 110,000 clones appear in this sample, approximately 84% of them only once. Jointly, the top ten make up about 5.7% of the sample.

A distance of 21 bases separates the germline ends of V and J, which lose 1 base and 8 bases respectively. From its cysteine to its phenylalanine, the CDR3 spans 17 amino acids. The retained sequence is limited to the CDR3, 51 bases, with the frame set at the first base. The germline V gene (reference sequence) yields SGHNT for CDR1 and YYREEE for CDR2. Here is what the overall study found, with its caveats: A later analysis found that most CMV-associated TCR beta chains appeared HLA-restricted, with HLA associations seemingly driven largely by CMV exposure. Linkage disequilibrium might explain the correlated functional status among segregating V segments, but an unknown experimental factor could not be ruled out. In this cohort, only TCR beta chains were sequenced, and detectable features were limited by the absence of alpha or paired-chain data. When HLA alleles, especially DR and DQ, strongly co-occurred, TCR associations were difficult to assign to individual alleles. Because HLA typing was missing for some donors at each locus, association tests included only the typed subset. A few of the identified cytomegalovirus-associated TCR beta chains were confirmed in vitro to be specific for cytomegalovirus antigens. In the study, roughly 160 TCR beta chains were listed as associated with cytomegalovirus. Because counts were too low, seventeen rarely observed V segments, including chromosome 9 orphons, were left out of the earlier analysis of 587 of the donors. A later analysis found that TCR association rates varied across HLA loci, with DRB1 alleles showing the most associated TCRs and HLA-C alleles the fewest. A cluster of highly shared sequence variants was judged likely to be a technical artifact of the sequencing pipeline. Immune exposure information for the cohort was limited to CMV serostatus. In a later analysis, HLA-associated TCR beta chains were found to be more clonally expanded and to have lower generation probabilities than equally common non-associated chains. A later analysis associated around 16,000 TCR beta sequences with specific HLA alleles at a false discovery rate of 0.05. Most TCR sequences were observed very rarely across donors, whereas some public TCRs were present in many individuals. A further reported finding was that TCR beta sequences accurately predicted the HLA-A and HLA-B alleles for most subjects in the first cohort. The classifier was reported to diagnose cytomegalovirus status with high specificity and sensitivity in both the original and validation cohorts. In an earlier analysis of about 600 of the donors, most TCR beta V segments appeared in productive rearrangements about 87% or about 30% of the time, broadly matching IMGT annotations. Compared with the roughly 600-donor mean, donors in an Asian-associated ancestry cluster had fewer N-insertions in productive TCRs, according to a later genetic analysis. In a later genetic analysis, a missense DCLRE1C variant was associated with V-gene and J-gene trimming of TCR beta chains, and the association was replicated in an independent cohort. In a later analysis, several top co-occurrence clusters were reported to appear linked to parvovirus B19, influenza, CMV and Epstein-Barr virus. Presence/absence analyses assumed roughly uniform sequencing depth across donors, an assumption that may not hold. Some IMGT-functional V segments, including TRBV6-2 and TRBV6-3, could not be told apart with the 87-base-pair reads, so those segments were excluded. It was suggested by the authors that the approach could potentially be generalized to other disease states and immunological phenotypes.

The sequence derives from a male donor in good health and CMV-seronegative. The rearranged segments are TRBV5-4 and TRBJ1-4, with a weak D call of TRBD1 (6 bases match). Sequenced input: PBMCs. This receptor carries the CDR3 CASSLSSSGPQGEKLFF. The DNA is TGTGCCAGCAGCTTGAGTAGTTCGGGACCCCAGGGGGAAAAACTGTTTTTT. The reference TRBV5-4 and TRBJ1-4 proteins fill in what lies around the CDR3, so the full variable domain reads ETGVTQSPTHLIKTRGQQVTLRCSSQSGHNTVSWYQQALGQGPQFIFQYYREEENGRGNFPPRFSGLQFPNYSSELNVNALELDDSALYLCASSLSSSGPQGEKLFFGSGTQLSVL.